This T cell receptor (beta chain) stems from a study of identical twins. TCRdb redid the calling of the 5' RACE reads with MiXCR, one entry per CDR3 protein. The sample records around 100,000 distinct CDR3 sequences, 5.9% being singletons. J was trimmed by 7 bases and V by 5 bases; bases with no gene match: 12. The CDR3 sequence is 16 residues long. CDR1 SGHVS and CDR2 FQNEAQ come from the germline V gene. Findings and limits, study-wide: Invariant cells of the MAIT and iNKT types might have partly distorted the zero-insertion analyses. Insertion counts were lower in abundant cord blood beta clonotypes, a trend that memory repertoires did not show. Compared with unrelated sharing, twin-shared out-of-frame alpha sequences had more low-probability sequences.

This clonotype was observed at least ten times. Antigen specificity is unknown. Among all donors, each was a healthy Caucasian. The sequenced sample consisted of memory T cells sorted from blood. This rearrangement joins TRBV7-8 to TRBJ2-3; 10 bases fit TRBD2. The TCR sequence derives from a woman between 45 and 60 years old in good health. CDR3 sequence reads: CASSLTGAGGPHTQYF. In DNA form, the CDR3 reads TGTGCCAGCAGCCTAACTGGAGCGGGAGGGCCACATACGCAGTATTTT.